The 3 T cell receptor beta chains below all came from one sample that was sequenced in a study of T cell repertoires in cytomegalovirus infection. TCRdb itself ran the reads through MiXCR, one entry per CDR3 protein. The sample consists of a few hundred thousand distinct CDR3 sequences, 15% to 20% of them appearing once. The sequenced material came from PBMCs. These receptors originate from a human donor in good health (CMV status not recorded). Some clones in this sample may be carry-over from other donors' samples.

This clonotype was detected ten times or more. As DNA, the CDR3 is TGTGCCAGCAGCTTAGCGCGTCGGGGCCAAGAGACCCAGTACTTC. Translated, it gives CASSLARRGQETQYF. The V call is TRBV7-8, the J call TRBJ2-5; D might be TRBD2 (5 bases). This CDR3 contains 15 residues. Germline assignment: CDR1 SGHVS and CDR2 FQNEAQ. Trimming removed 0 bases from V and 1 base from J, with 9 bases in between.

A few counts support this clonotype. The chain links TRBV7-9 to TRBJ2-3, with 9 positions matching TRBD2. Germline V gene data show CDR1 as SEHNR and CDR2 as FQNEAQ (reference sequence). After removal of 0 bases from V and 0 bases from J, the junction contained 1 base not matched to a gene. The CDR3 loop spans 16 amino acids. CDR3 region: CASSLATSGSTDTQYF. CDR3 coding DNA: TGTGCCAGCAGCTTAGCGACTAGCGGCAGCACAGATACGCAGTATTTT.

A few counts support this clonotype. This chain uses TRBV6-5 with TRBJ2-3, with 9 nucleotides matching TRBD2. CDR1 and CDR2 (germline): MNHEY, SVGAGI. V shed 1 base, J shed 9 bases, and the junction held 11 bases outside the gene matches. The CDR3 spans 16 residues. CDR3 residues: CASSYFSGGPGGTQYF. CDR3 DNA: TGTGCCAGCAGTTACTTTAGCGGGGGTCCAGGGGGGACGCAGTATTTT.